Listed here are 27 T cell receptor beta chains from one sample, sequenced in a study of T cell changes during pregnancy in multiple sclerosis. Method: immunoSEQ multiplex PCR; TCRdb's copy keeps in-frame clones and lacks some. The data hold under 50,000 clones, with approximately 90% observed a single time. Sequenced here: CD4+ T cells from peripheral blood mononuclear cells, sampled in the first trimester of pregnancy. The origin of the receptors is a female donor in good health, enrolled as a control in a pregnancy study.

The chain has TRBV7-8 and TRBJ1-1, with 7 bases matching TRBD1. Germline CDR1 is SGHVS and CDR2 is FQNEAQ. V was pared by 4 bases and J by 4 bases, with 9 bases of the junction left unmatched. The CDR3 is 15 residues long. The chain's CDR3 is CASSSWTGKSTEAFF. The CDR3 bases are TGTGCCAGCAGCTCTTGGACAGGCAAGAGCACTGAAGCTTTCTTT.

This clone was seen more than once but under ten times. The chain employs TRBV5-1 and TRBJ1-1; 7 bases map to TRBD1. After removal of 4 bases from V and 0 bases from J, the junction contained 3 bases not matched to a gene. Per the germline V gene, CDR1 is SGHRS and CDR2 is YFSETQ. The CDR3 is made up of 14 amino acids. This chain's CDR3 is CASSIDRVNTEAFF. The DNA for the CDR3 is TGCGCCAGCAGCATCGACAGGGTGAACACTGAAGCTTTCTTT.

The chain carries TRBV27 and TRBJ1-2, with 9 bases matching TRBD1. J was trimmed by 8 bases and V by 2 bases; bases with no gene match: 6. Germline assignment: CDR1 MNHEY and CDR2 SMNVEV (reference sequence). The CDR3 contains 14 residues. DNA for the CDR3: TGTGCCAGCAGTTTAGTACAGGGGGCGGGAGGCTACACCTTC. As protein: CASSLVQGAGGYTF.

The chain employs TRBV11-1 and TRBJ1-2; D is unresolved. V gave up 4 bases and J gave up 2 bases, with 8 bases separating them. Germline assignment: CDR1 SGHAT and CDR2 FQDESV (reference sequence). CDR3 length equals 13 residues. The CDR3 bases are TGTGCCAGCAGCTCACGCGGCAACTATGGCTACACCTTC. Translated, it gives CASSSRGNYGYTF. The complete variable domain, with remaining parts taken from reference TRBV11-1 and TRBJ1-2, reads EAEVAQSPRYKITEKSQAVAFWCDPISGHATLYWYRQILGQGPELLVQFQDESVVDDSQLPKDRFSAERLKGVDSTLKIQPAELGDSAMYLCASSSRGNYGYTFGSGTRLTVV.

The rearrangement links TRBV7-2 to TRBJ2-4, with D tentatively TRBD2 (6 bases). V was pared by 4 bases and J by 4 bases, with 14 bases between. The CDR3 is 15 residues long. Germline V lookup: CDR1 SGHTA, CDR2 FQGNSA. CDR3 nucleotides: TGTGCCAGCAGCTCAAACACCGGGAGAAAAAACATTCAGTACTTC. Its translation is CASSSNTGRKNIQYF.

The chain joins TRBV7-2 to TRBJ2-3, with 9 positions matching TRBD2. The germline gives CDR1 SGHTA, CDR2 FQGNSA. The CDR3 contains 14 residues. The V and J ends lost 1 base and 9 bases, in that order; junction bases with no gene match: 5. The CDR3 spells CASSLVAGESTQYF. CDR3 DNA: TGTGCCAGCAGCTTAGTAGCGGGGGAATCGACGCAGTATTTT.

J is TRBJ2-1 and V is TRBV28; perhaps TRBD1 as D (6 bases). V was pared by 2 bases and J by 4 bases, with 9 bases between. Germline CDR1 and CDR2: MDHEN and SYDVKM. The CDR3 has 14 amino acids. Written as DNA, the CDR3 is TGTGCCAGCAGTTTAGGACAGACTTACAATGAGCAGTTCTTC. Translation: CASSLGQTYNEQFF.

V and J are TRBV2 and TRBJ1-2; D is unclear. Trimming removed 7 bases from V and 7 bases from J, with 16 bases in between. The CDR3 runs to 13 residues. Germline V CDR1 and CDR2: SNHLY, FYNNEI. The CDR3 DNA is TGTGCCAGCACAGAGGAGGCTGTGGCTGGCTACACCTTC. It encodes CASTEEAVAGYTF.

The rearrangement links TRBV28 to TRBJ2-7, with a weak D call TRBD1 (6 bases). The germline gives CDR1 MDHEN, CDR2 SYDVKM. The CDR3 extends over 14 amino acids. Trimming left V 6 bases short and J 2 bases short, with 14 bases between. The CDR3 sequence is CASSRGGGPYEQYF. In nucleotides, the CDR3 is TGTGCCAGCAGCCGTGGGGGCGGACCCTACGAGCAGTACTTC.

The V gene is TRBV7-2, the J gene TRBJ1-3; TRBD1 might be the D (6 bases). The CDR3 has 15 amino acids. Trimming cost V 4 bases and J 7 bases, with 17 bases left between them. Germline V gene sequence: CDR1 SGHTA, CDR2 FQGNSA. CDR3 protein: CASSSQGREGNTIYF. In DNA, the CDR3 is TGTGCCAGCAGCTCCCAGGGGAGGGAAGGGAACACCATATATTTT.

The chain joins TRBV27 to TRBJ1-3; no definite D call. This CDR3 region has 14 residues. Germline V gives CDR1 MNHEY, CDR2 SMNVEV (reference sequence). V was clipped by 3 bases and J by 4 bases, with 10 bases between them. The CDR3 DNA is TGTGCCAGCAGTTTTCGTCTCCCCGGAAACACCATATATTTT. It is translated as CASSFRLPGNTIYF.

This chain connects TRBV30 to TRBJ2-3; D is perhaps TRBD2 (6 bases). The germline V gene encodes CDR1 GTSNPN and CDR2 SVGIG (reference sequence). CDR3 length equals 13 residues. The V and J ends lost 4 bases and 6 bases respectively, with 14 bases between them. The CDR3 DNA is TGTGCCTGGATGGCTGGAGGGCGGGATACGCAGTATTTT. Protein product: CAWMAGGRDTQYF.

This clone came up a few times. The chain has TRBV4-1 and TRBJ1-6; D possibly corresponds to TRBD1 (6 bases). Germline V lookup: CDR1 MGHRA, CDR2 YSYEKL. Trimming left V 0 bases short and J 8 bases short, with 17 bases between. The length of the CDR3 is 17 residues. The CDR3 is CASSQDEGGTVYSPLHF. CDR3 DNA sequence: TGCGCCAGCAGCCAAGATGAAGGGGGAACAGTTTATTCACCCCTCCACTTT.

The CDR3 spells CASSLSWRNTEAFF. CDR3 coding DNA: TGTGCCAGCAGCTTAAGTTGGAGGAACACTGAAGCTTTCTTT. V usage is TRBV7-2 and J usage is TRBJ1-1; D unresolved. Germline V gene data show CDR1 as SGHTA and CDR2 as FQGNSA. Trimming pared 2 bases from V and 1 base from J, leaving 8 bases between. CDR3 length equals 14 residues.

The chain has TRBV10-3 and TRBJ2-7; 8 bases match TRBD1. The J segment lost 0 bases and the V segment lost 10 bases, leaving 8 bases of the junction unmatched. The CDR3 extends over 14 amino acids. The germline gives CDR1 ENHRY, CDR2 SYGVKD. Here the CDR3 reads CATEQGGDSYEQYF. The CDR3 DNA is TGTGCCACCGAACAGGGGGGAGACTCCTACGAGCAGTACTTC.

The rearrangement joins TRBV18 to TRBJ1-6; TRBD1 matches at 9 bases. Germline V CDR1 and CDR2: KGHSH, LQKENI. The CDR3 has 14 amino acids. V was pared by 3 bases and J by 8 bases, with 2 bases of the junction left unmatched. The CDR3 reads CASSPGQGDSPLHF. The CDR3 nucleotides are TGTGCCAGCTCACCGGGACAGGGAGATTCACCCCTCCACTTT.

This chain joins TRBV4-1 and TRBJ1-5, with D perhaps matching TRBD1 (5 bases). The CDR3 runs 13 residues. Germline V CDR1 and CDR2: MGHRA, YSYEKL. V gave up 0 bases and J gave up 9 bases, with 9 bases separating them. The CDR3 sequence is CASSQDGARPQHF. Here the CDR3 DNA reads TGCGCCAGCAGCCAAGATGGGGCTAGGCCCCAGCATTTT.

CDR3 nucleotides: TGTGCCAGCAGCTACCGGACAGGGGTGGGGGAAAAACTGTTTTTT. Translated: CASSYRTGVGEKLFF. The V and J genes are TRBV5-6 and TRBJ1-4; TRBD1 matches 9 bases. The CDR3 has 15 amino acids. CDR1 and CDR2 (germline): SGHDT, YYEEEE. J lost 8 bases, V lost 3 bases, and 8 bases had no gene match.

This clone was seen once. The chain couples TRBV7-2 to TRBJ1-5, with 7 positions matching TRBD1. V lost 3 bases and J lost 4; bases outside the gene matches: 6. Germline V CDR1 and CDR2: SGHTA, FQGNSA. The CDR3 consists of 15 residues. CDR3 in DNA: TGTGCCAGCAGCTTCCGGACAGGAGAAAATCAGCCCCAGCATTTT. Translated: CASSFRTGENQPQHF. Using reference TRBV7-2 and TRBJ1-5 for the parts outside the CDR3, the full variable domain is GAGVSQSPSNKVTEKGKDVELRCDPISGHTALYWYRQSLGQGLEFLIYFQGNSAPDKSGLPSDRFSAERTGGSVSTLTIQRTQQEDSAVYLCASSFRTGENQPQHFGDGTRLSIL.

The chain has TRBV2 and TRBJ1-5, with a possible D match to TRBD1 (6 bases). Trimming pared 6 bases from V and 2 bases from J, leaving 20 bases between. The germline V gene encodes CDR1 SNHLY and CDR2 FYNNEI. The length of the CDR3 is 17 residues. The CDR3 protein is CASRHSGQIGGNQPQHF. CDR3 in DNA: TGTGCCAGCAGACATAGTGGACAGATTGGAGGCAATCAGCCCCAGCATTTT.

The genes are TRBV11-2 and TRBJ1-1; a possible D gene is TRBD1 (5 bases). Germline V lookup: CDR1 SGHAT, CDR2 FQNNGV. V shed 0 bases and J shed 11 bases, with 10 bases lying between them. The CDR3 covers 12 residues. The CDR3 loop is CASSLDGGDAFF. The CDR3 DNA reads TGTGCCAGCAGCTTAGATGGGGGGGATGCTTTCTTT. The variable domain in full, completed from reference TRBV11-2 and TRBJ1-1, reads EAGVAQSPRYKIIEKRQSVAFWCNPISGHATLYWYQQILGQGPKLLIQFQNNGVVDDSQLPKDRFSAERLKGVDSTLKIQPAKLEDSAVYLCASSLDGGDAFFGQGTRLTVV.

CDR3 sequence: CASSLEGFRGGEAFF. In DNA form, the CDR3 reads TGCGCCAGCAGCTTGGAAGGCTTTAGGGGGGGTGAAGCTTTCTTT. The chain uses TRBV5-1 and TRBJ1-1, with D perhaps matching TRBD1 (6 bases). Germline CDR1 SGHRS, CDR2 YFSETQ. The CDR3 is made up of 15 amino acids. The V end lost 0 bases, the J end lost 7 bases, and 16 bases lay between the germline ends. Combining the CDR3 with reference TRBV5-1 and TRBJ1-1 gives the whole variable domain KAGVTQTPRYLIKTRGQQVTLSCSPISGHRSVSWYQQTPGQGLQFLFEYFSETQRNKGNFPGRFSGRQFSNSRSEMNVSTLELGDSALYLCASSLEGFRGGEAFFGQGTRLTVV.

The chain couples TRBV7-8 to TRBJ2-7; 7 bases are a match to TRBD1. Trimming at V came to 5 bases and at J to 2 bases, leaving 6 bases not matched to a gene. This CDR3 is built from 14 residues. Germline values: CDR1 SGHVS, CDR2 FQNEAQ. In nucleotides, the CDR3 is TGTGCCAGCAGCCGACAGGGAAGGGCCTACGAGCAGTACTTC. As protein: CASSRQGRAYEQYF.

The rearrangement uses TRBV28 and TRBJ2-5; the D gene is possibly TRBD1 (5 bases). This CDR3 is 14 amino acids long. Per the germline V gene, CDR1 is MDHEN and CDR2 is SYDVKM. Trimming removed 1 base from V and 4 bases from J, with 10 bases in between. CDR3 residues: CASSLYYRPETQYF. In DNA, the CDR3 is TGTGCCAGCAGTTTATATTACAGGCCAGAGACCCAGTACTTC.

The CDR3 nucleotides are TGCGCCAGCAACAAACAGGGAGACCAAGAGACCCAGTACTTC. It encodes CASNKQGDQETQYF. The rearrangement joins TRBV5-1 to TRBJ2-5; TRBD1 might be the D (6 bases). Germline V gives CDR1 SGHRS, CDR2 YFSETQ. This CDR3 has 14 amino acids. The V end was cut by 6 bases, the J end by 0 bases, with 12 bases between.

This chain joins TRBV6-5 and TRBJ1-2, with 7 positions matching TRBD1. CDR1 MNHEY and CDR2 SVGAGI come from the germline V gene. The CDR3 runs 13 residues. Losses at the gene ends were 5 bases for V and 4 bases for J; bases not matched to a gene: 4. CDR3: CASSDRDSYGYTF. CDR3 DNA sequence: TGTGCCAGCAGTGACCGGGACAGCTATGGCTACACCTTC.

The sample holds one count of this clone. CDR3 sequence (DNA): TGTGCCAGCAGCCGGGGGGGACATGGCACAGATACGCAGTATTTT. Translated, it gives CASSRGGHGTDTQYF. V is TRBV4-2 and J is TRBJ2-3, with D tentatively TRBD2 (7 bases). The V gene lost 4 bases and the J gene lost 1 base, with 12 bases spanning the gap. The CDR3 runs to 15 residues. Germline values: CDR1 LGHNA, CDR2 YNFKEQ.